The 16 T cell receptor beta chains given below trace back to one sample, sequenced in a study of beta chain features in type 1 diabetes (dated by TCRdb to about 2018). What the work shows at the level of the full study, not this receptor alone: In all four CD4+ subsets, TCRB CDR3 length was moderately but significantly shorter in type 1 diabetes patients.

These TCRs are of unknown antigen specificity. The protocol used for the library was the immunoSEQ multiplex PCR assay. All of the isolated RNA was reverse transcribed with the High Capacity cDNA Reverse Transcription Kit, so expressed TCRB transcripts were sequenced. TCRdb took over this immuneACCESS table, retaining in-frame rearrangements with V and J assigned. Such tables are incomplete; in checked studies, under half of the missing clones stem from an unresolved V gene, and the remainder is unexplained. Present in this sample are over 200,000 clones, roughly a tenth of which were seen just once. The ten largest make up around 0.015% of the sample. Material: naive CD4+ T cells from blood. The sample's cell subset or site, from its label and the paper: true naive CD4+ T cells. These receptor sequences come from a man aged 25-45 years with type 1 diabetes.

This chain links TRBV30 with TRBJ1-6, with 9 nucleotides matching TRBD1. Trimming took 5 bases from V and 7 from J; bases not matched to a gene: 3. The CDR3 loop spans 13 amino acids. The germline gives CDR1 GTSNPN, CDR2 SVGIG (reference sequence). The CDR3 loop is CAWEGQGNSPLHF. In DNA form, the CDR3 reads TGTGCCTGGGAGGGACAGGGAAATTCACCCCTCCACTTT.

The chain has TRBV28 and TRBJ2-7; 9 bases match TRBD1. The CDR3 contains 14 residues. The ends lost 6 bases at V and 6 bases at J; junction bases unmatched: 9. Germline V lookup: CDR1 MDHEN, CDR2 SYDVKM. CDR3 nucleotide sequence: TGTGCCAGCAGAGGGACAGGGTTTGTTGGCGAGCAGTACTTC. It encodes CASRGTGFVGEQYF. The variable domain in full, completed from reference TRBV28 and TRBJ2-7, reads DVKVTQSSRYLVKRTGEKVFLECVQDMDHENMFWYRQDPGLGLRLIYFSYDVKMKEKGDIPEGYSVSREKKERFSLILESASTNQTSMYLCASRGTGFVGEQYFGPGTRLTVT.

Only a few counts were recorded for this clone. The J gene is TRBJ2-3, the V gene TRBV30, with 10 bases that match TRBD2. CDR3 length equals 11 residues. Per germline, CDR1 GTSNPN and CDR2 SVGIG (reference sequence). Losses at the gene ends were 5 bases for V and 13 bases for J; bases not matched to a gene: 6. The CDR3 region is CAWSSGGDKYF. For the CDR3, the DNA is TGTGCCTGGTCGAGCGGGGGGGATAAGTATTTT.

This clone has a handful of counts. Distinct nucleotide sequences in the sample also encode this CDR3. The CDR3 DNA sequence: TGTGCCAGCAGCTTGGGGGGTCTAGCGGCTTACGAGCAGTACTTC. Translating gives CASSLGGLAAYEQYF. V is TRBV7-2 and J is TRBJ2-7; 7 positions match TRBD2. Germline trimming cut 3 bases from V and 4 bases from J; bases unmatched to any gene: 9. The CDR3 totals 15 residues. Per germline, CDR1 SGHTA and CDR2 FQGNSA.

V is TRBV14 and J is TRBJ2-3, with 11 bases aligning to TRBD2. Germline trimming cut 3 bases from V and 7 bases from J; bases unmatched to any gene: 9. Germline V lookup: CDR1 SGHDN, CDR2 FVKESK. The CDR3 loop spans 16 amino acids. As DNA, the CDR3 is TGTGCCAGCAGCCAGGATAGCGGGGGGGCCTTAAATACGCAGTATTTT. It encodes CASSQDSGGALNTQYF. Using reference TRBV14 and TRBJ2-3 for the parts outside the CDR3, the full variable domain is EAGVTQFPSHSVIEKGQTVTLRCDPISGHDNLYWYRRVMGKEIKFLLHFVKESKQDESGMPNNRFLAERTGGTYSTLKVQPAELEDSGVYFCASSQDSGGALNTQYFGPGTRLTVL.

CDR3 bases: TGTGCCAGCAGTGAGACAGGGGATCTCTATGGCTACACCTTC. It yields the protein CASSETGDLYGYTF. This rearrangement joins TRBV2 to TRBJ1-2, with TRBD1 matching over 8 bases. The CDR3 has 14 amino acids. V shed 3 bases, J shed 4 bases, and the junction held 4 bases outside the gene matches. CDR1 and CDR2 from the germline V gene are SNHLY and FYNNEI.

This clone was counted a few times. The gene calls are TRBV4-3 and TRBJ1-1, with TRBD1 matching over 7 bases. With 2 bases clipped from V and 2 bases from J, the junction kept 11 bases outside the gene matches. CDR1 LGHNA and CDR2 YSLEER come from the germline V gene. There are 17 residues in the CDR3. The CDR3 region is CASSQPQVDRSNTEAFF. CDR3 sequence (DNA): TGCGCCAGCAGCCAACCTCAAGTGGACAGGAGTAACACTGAAGCTTTCTTT.

In this sample, this clone turned up a few times. The chain carries TRBV30 and TRBJ2-1, with 10 positions matching TRBD2. Germline CDR1 is GTSNPN and CDR2 is SVGIG (reference sequence). After removal of 2 bases from V and 3 bases from J, the junction contained 13 bases not matched to a gene. CDR3 size: 18 residues. The CDR3 spells CAWSSPHSGGTYYNEQFF. CDR3 DNA sequence: TGTGCCTGGAGTTCTCCTCATAGCGGGGGGACCTACTACAATGAGCAGTTCTTC.

Only a few counts were recorded for this clone. The chain links TRBV5-1 to TRBJ2-7; 8 bases fit TRBD2. V trimming: 2 bases; J trimming: 7 bases; junction bases outside the gene matches: 5. The germline V gene encodes CDR1 SGHRS and CDR2 YFSETQ. This CDR3 comprises 13 residues. The CDR3 DNA reads as TGCGCCAGCAGCTTTCGGGAGGGCCCGGAGCAGTACTTC. This encodes CASSFREGPEQYF.

V gene TRBV7-2 combines with J gene TRBJ2-5; D might be TRBD1 (5 bases). CDR1 is SGHTA, CDR2 FQGNSA, per germline. Trimming pared 4 bases from V and 5 bases from J, leaving 17 bases between. The CDR3 has 15 residues. The CDR3 coding sequence is TGTGCCAGCAGCTCCCAGACAGCCCCACGCGAGACCCAGTACTTC. Protein: CASSSQTAPRETQYF.

This clone was counted a few times. The gene calls are TRBV2 and TRBJ1-6; D gene uncertain. The CDR3 is 14 amino acids. Looked up from germline, CDR1 is SNHLY and CDR2 is FYNNEI. The V end lost 0 bases, the J end lost 13 bases, and 13 bases lay between the germline ends. CDR3 sequence (DNA): TGTGCCAGCAGTGAAGCGGAACGGAGTCCGCCCCTCCACTTT. It encodes CASSEAERSPPLHF. Full variable domain (rest looked up from reference TRBV2 and TRBJ1-6): EPEVTQTPSHQVTQMGQEVILRCVPISNHLYFYWYRQILGQKVEFLVSFYNNEISEKSEIFDDQFSVERPDGSNFTLKIRSTKLEDSAMYFCASSEAERSPPLHFGNGTRLTVT.

As to this clone: One end of the junction fails to match germline, which may point to a read error. V gene TRBV7-7 combines with J gene TRBJ2-5; 10 bases fit TRBD2. The length of the CDR3 is 15 residues. Germline CDR1 SSHAT, CDR2 FNYEAQ (reference sequence). This chain's CDR3 is CASSLETTSGETQYF. The CDR3 DNA follows: TGTGCTAGCAGCTTAGAGACGACTAGCGGGGAGACCCAGTACTTC.

The rearrangement links TRBV7-2 to TRBJ1-5; D might be TRBD1 (5 bases). V was shortened by 8 bases and J by 4 bases, with 15 bases between the two germline ends. CDR1 is SGHTA, CDR2 FQGNSA, per germline. CDR3 length equals 14 residues. Here the CDR3 DNA reads TGTGCCAGCCAGCTTAGGACAATGAATCAGCCCCAGCATTTT. Encoded protein: CASQLRTMNQPQHF.

The chain recombines TRBV18 with TRBJ2-3; D may be TRBD2 (5 bases). Trimming took 0 bases from V and 1 from J, leaving 5 bases between them. This CDR3 spans 14 amino acids. From germline, CDR1 is KGHSH and CDR2 LQKENI. The CDR3 region is CASSPPEGTDTQYF. In nucleotides, the CDR3 is TGTGCCAGCTCACCACCGGAGGGCACAGATACGCAGTATTTT.

The table lists this clone with a few counts. The chain couples TRBV20-1 to TRBJ2-7; 7 bases are a match to TRBD1. Losses at the gene ends were 5 bases for V and 2 bases for J; bases not matched to a gene: 0. The CDR3 loop spans 11 amino acids. CDR1 DFQATT and CDR2 SNEGSKA come from the germline V gene (reference sequence). The CDR3 protein is CSAGQAYEQYF. The DNA of the CDR3 is TGCAGTGCTGGACAGGCCTACGAGCAGTACTTC.

This chain joins TRBV4-3 and TRBJ2-2; no reliable D call. Trimming cost V 0 bases and J 1 base, with 3 bases left between them. The CDR3 is made up of 14 amino acids. Germline lookup yields CDR1 LGHNA and CDR2 YSLEER. CDR3 amino acids: CASSQDMNTGELFF. The CDR3 DNA reads as TGCGCCAGCAGCCAAGATATGAACACCGGGGAGCTGTTTTTT.